The clone carrying this T cell receptor (beta chain) has a count of ten or more. Its specificity is unknown. This entry comes from a study of CD8 T cells in ankylosing spondylitis. Study observations and caveats: Significant enrichment of disease-linked clones was reportedly seen in matched ankylosing spondylitis synovial fluid.

TCRdb re-analysed the 5' RACE reads in MiXCR, keeping a single row per CDR3 protein. The sample has approximately 260,000 distinct CDR3 sequences, 8.6% seen once; the top ten hold approximately 7%. Germline V gives CDR1 LGHNA, CDR2 YNFKEQ. The CDR3 length is 14 residues. V shed 4 bases and J shed 0 bases, with 6 bases lying between them. Source material: blood, either unsorted or a sorted T cell fraction (not recorded which). This clonotype was sampled from a male donor with ankylosing spondylitis or in good health (not recorded which). The chain is built from TRBV4-2 and TRBJ1-4; no firm D call. This CDR3 is CASSPDTTNEKLFF. CDR3 sequence (DNA): TGTGCCAGCAGCCCAGATACAACTAATGAAAAACTGTTTTTT.